These 23 T cell receptor beta chains were all obtained from the same sample, sequenced in a study of OX40 agonist ivuxolimab in advanced cancers. Library construction relied on the immunoSEQ multiplex PCR assay. The source is immuneACCESS, and TCRdb retained only in-frame sequences with V and J called. Part of the clones is not carried over; for the studies checked, unresolved V genes explain less than half of this, and the remainder is unexplained. The table for this sample lists under 80,000 clones; roughly 90% of them were counted only once. Jointly, the top ten make up more than 8.5% of the sample. Sequencing was performed on CD4+ or CD8+ T cells sorted from blood, taken in a trial of the OX40 agonist ivuxolimab. Source of these receptors: an adult with an advanced solid tumor such as melanoma, head and neck, liver or kidney cancer.

The gene calls are TRBV7-9 and TRBJ2-1, with D perhaps matching TRBD1 (6 bases). The germline V gene encodes CDR1 SEHNR and CDR2 FQNEAQ (reference sequence). This CDR3 is 17 amino acids long. The V gene lost 5 bases and the J gene lost 2 bases, with 19 bases spanning the gap. This chain's CDR3 is CASSLIQGLGPYNEQFF. The CDR3 DNA is TGTGCCAGCAGCCTCATACAGGGTCTGGGACCCTACAATGAGCAGTTCTTC.

The chain recombines TRBV7-9 with TRBJ2-7, with D possibly matching TRBD2 (6 bases). The germline V gene encodes CDR1 SEHNR and CDR2 FQNEAQ (reference sequence). The CDR3 extends over 17 amino acids. Trimming left V 3 bases short and J 4 bases short, with 22 bases between. CDR3 in amino acids: CASSFRPGHGGLYEQYF. In nucleotides, the CDR3 is TGTGCCAGCAGCTTTCGCCCCGGGCACGGGGGATTATACGAGCAGTACTTC.

This rearrangement joins TRBV7-9 to TRBJ2-1; TRBD2 matches at 7 bases. CDR1 and CDR2 (germline): SEHNR, FQNEAQ (reference sequence). Trimming removed 11 bases from V and 0 bases from J; junction bases left unmatched: 7. This CDR3 is 14 amino acids long. The DNA for the CDR3 is TGTGCCGCCTCCCCGGGGGGCTCCTACAATGAGCAGTTCTTC. This sequence encodes CAASPGGSYNEQFF.

The chain is built from TRBV29-1 and TRBJ1-1; 11 nucleotides align to TRBD1. Germline CDR1 and CDR2: SQVTM and ANQGSEA. V was pared by 6 bases and J by 5 bases, with 11 bases of the junction left unmatched. The CDR3 extends over 15 amino acids. CDR3 bases: TGCAGCGTCCCGGCATACCGGGACAGGGGGACTGAAGCTTTCTTT. It encodes CSVPAYRDRGTEAFF.

The V gene is TRBV19, the J gene TRBJ2-2; D is tentatively TRBD1 or TRBD2 (5 bases each). The length of the CDR3 is 14 residues. V was trimmed by 4 bases and J by 5 bases, leaving 11 bases between them. The germline V gene encodes CDR1 LNHDA and CDR2 SQIVND (reference sequence). Written as DNA, the CDR3 is TGTGCCAGTAGTAGGGGACCATTAACCGGGGAGCTGTTTTTT. It yields the protein CASSRGPLTGELFF.

The rearrangement uses TRBV4-1 and TRBJ2-1; TRBD2 is a possible D gene (5 bases). Germline CDR1 and CDR2: MGHRA and YSYEKL. CDR3 length: 15 residues. V lost 1 base and J lost 0, with 7 bases in between. CDR3 in DNA: TGCGCCAGCAGCCAAGTCGGGGACTCCTACAATGAGCAGTTCTTC. Its translation: CASSQVGDSYNEQFF.

About this clone itself: Distinct nucleotide sequences in the sample also encode this CDR3. V gene TRBV7-6 combines with J gene TRBJ2-7; D possibly corresponds to TRBD2 (6 bases). Trimming cost V 0 bases and J 3 bases, with 6 bases left between them. This CDR3 spans 13 amino acids. The germline V gene has CDR1 SGHVS and CDR2 FNYEAQ. The CDR3 sequence is CASSLAGGYEQYF. The CDR3 region has the DNA TGTGCCAGCAGCTTAGCGGGAGGCTACGAGCAGTACTTC.

The J gene is TRBJ2-7, the V gene TRBV5-1; TRBD1 agrees at 11 bases. Germline V gene data show CDR1 as SGHRS and CDR2 as YFSETQ. CDR3 size: 14 residues. V shed 4 bases, J shed 4 bases, and the junction held 4 bases outside the gene matches. CDR3 region: CASSVGTGGYEQYF. DNA of the CDR3: TGCGCCAGCAGCGTCGGGACAGGGGGGTACGAGCAGTACTTC.

This sequence joins TRBV7-9 and TRBJ2-7; 9 nucleotides line up with TRBD1. Germline CDR1 is SEHNR and CDR2 is FQNEAQ (reference sequence). V dropped 5 bases and J dropped 6; count of bases not matched to a gene: 5. This CDR3 comprises 13 residues. CDR3 protein: CASSAGTGFEQYF. In DNA, the CDR3 is TGTGCCAGCAGCGCGGGGACAGGGTTCGAGCAGTACTTC. The entire variable domain, with the rest obtained from reference TRBV7-9 and TRBJ2-7, is as follows: DTGVSQNPRHKITKRGQNVTFRCDPISEHNRLYWYRQTLGQGPEFLTYFQNEAQLEKSRLLSDRFSAERPKGSFSTLEIQRTEQGDSAMYLCASSAGTGFEQYFGPGTRLTVT.

V usage is TRBV11-2 and J usage is TRBJ1-6, with a possible D match to TRBD1 (6 bases). The V and J ends lost 3 bases and 3 bases respectively, with 15 bases between them. The CDR3 totals 17 residues. CDR1 and CDR2 from the germline V gene are SGHAT and FQNNGV. CDR3: CASSFSPTDSYNSPLHF. Here the CDR3 DNA reads TGTGCCAGCAGCTTCTCCCCCACGGACAGCTATAATTCACCCCTCCACTTT.

The rearrangement joins TRBV11-2 to TRBJ1-1; 8 bases agree with TRBD1. The V gene end was trimmed by 4 bases and the J gene end by 0 bases; junction bases not matched to a gene: 4. The CDR3 consists of 15 residues. The V gene's germline CDR1 is SGHAT and CDR2 FQNNGV. CDR3 nucleotides: TGTGCCAGCAGCTCCCAGACAGGGGTGAACACTGAAGCTTTCTTT. Protein: CASSSQTGVNTEAFF. Full variable domain (missing parts from reference TRBV11-2 and TRBJ1-1): EAGVAQSPRYKIIEKRQSVAFWCNPISGHATLYWYQQILGQGPKLLIQFQNNGVVDDSQLPKDRFSAERLKGVDSTLKIQPAKLEDSAVYLCASSSQTGVNTEAFFGQGTRLTVV.

J is TRBJ1-1 and V is TRBV6-1, with 7 bases aligning to TRBD1. V lost 5 bases to trimming and J lost 8 bases; unmatched junction nucleotides: 8. Germline CDR1 and CDR2: MNHNS and SASEGT. The CDR3 is 13 amino acids. CDR3 coding DNA: TGTGCCAGCAGTCCTACCGGGACAGCAGAAGCTTTCTTT. It translates to CASSPTGTAEAFF.

The chain has TRBV10-3 and TRBJ2-1, with D unclear. V lost 0 bases and J 0 bases, leaving 12 bases between the germline ends. Germline assignment: CDR1 ENHRY and CDR2 SYGVKD. CDR3 length equals 17 residues. In DNA form, the CDR3 reads TGTGCCATCAGTGAGTCCCGAGACTCTAGCTCCTACAATGAGCAGTTCTTC. Its translation is CAISESRDSSSYNEQFF.

The gene calls are TRBV15 and TRBJ1-2, with D possibly matching TRBD1 (5 bases). Germline V gene lookup returns CDR1 LNHNV and CDR2 YYDKDF (reference sequence). Trimming removed 3 bases at V and 4 bases at J, with 12 bases between. The CDR3 spans 14 residues. Here the CDR3 reads CATSSMGPRYGYTF. Here the CDR3 DNA reads TGTGCCACCAGCAGTATGGGACCCCGCTATGGCTACACCTTC.

The V gene is TRBV6-5, the J gene TRBJ2-5, with D possibly TRBD2 on 5 matching bases. The tail of the sequence fits TRBJ2-7 better, so the J call may be wrong. This CDR3 is built from 14 residues. CDR1 is MNHEY, CDR2 SVGAGI, per germline. This chain's CDR3 is CASSYGERTYEQYF. The CDR3, as DNA: TGTGCCAGCAGTTATGGTGAGCGGACCTACGAGCAGTACTTC.

The V gene is TRBV13, the J gene TRBJ1-2, with 12 bases that match TRBD1. The CDR3 spans 15 residues. The J segment lost 8 bases and the V segment lost 6 bases, leaving 10 bases of the junction unmatched. CDR1 is PRHDT and CDR2 is FYEKMQ in the germline V gene (reference sequence). CDR3 in amino acids: CASRRPGQGAGGYTF. In nucleotides, the CDR3 is TGTGCCAGCAGACGGCCGGGACAGGGGGCAGGAGGCTACACCTTC.

This sequence joins TRBV30 and TRBJ1-4; 8 nucleotides line up with TRBD1. V dropped 3 bases and J dropped 6; count of bases not matched to a gene: 6. The CDR3 contains 14 residues. Germline V gene sequence: CDR1 GTSNPN, CDR2 SVGIG (reference sequence). CDR3 sequence: CAWSPGGRYEKLFF. In DNA, the CDR3 is TGTGCCTGGAGCCCAGGGGGCCGGTATGAAAAACTGTTTTTT. The variable domain in full, completed from reference TRBV30 and TRBJ1-4, reads SQTIHQWPATLVQPVGSPLSLECTVEGTSNPNLYWYRQAAGRGLQLLFYSVGIGQISSEVPQNLSASRPQDRQFILSSKKLLLSDSGFYLCAWSPGGRYEKLFFGSGTQLSVL.

This sequence joins TRBV6-1 and TRBJ1-1; TRBD1 might be the D (6 bases). This CDR3 is built from 15 residues. V was clipped by 3 bases and J by 1 base, with 12 bases between them. Germline V CDR1 and CDR2: MNHNS, SASEGT. The CDR3 DNA reads TGTGCCAGCAGTGATTACAGGGAGGAGAACACTGAAGCTTTCTTT. It codes for CASSDYREENTEAFF.

The chain couples TRBV6-1 to TRBJ2-7; no firm D call. V was shortened by 10 bases and J by 1 base, with 14 bases between the two germline ends. This CDR3 has 13 amino acids. Germline assignment: CDR1 MNHNS and CDR2 SASEGT. Here the CDR3 DNA reads TGTGCCACAAGCCCGGGTCGTTCCTACGAGCAGTACTTC. Amino acid sequence: CATSPGRSYEQYF.

V gene TRBV7-8 combines with J gene TRBJ1-2, with 10 nucleotides matching TRBD1. Per the germline V gene, CDR1 is SGHVS and CDR2 is FQNEAQ. This CDR3 spans 16 amino acids. Trimming at V came to 5 bases and at J to 4 bases, leaving 10 bases not matched to a gene. CDR3: CASSLDPGQGIYGYTF. The CDR3 nucleotides read TGTGCCAGCAGCCTCGACCCGGGACAGGGGATCTATGGCTACACCTTC.

This chain links TRBV7-9 with TRBJ1-2, with 7 bases matching TRBD1. The CDR3 consists of 15 residues. The trim removed 5 bases at V and 6 bases at J, leaving 12 bases unmatched. Germline lookup yields CDR1 SEHNR and CDR2 FQNEAQ (reference sequence). This chain's CDR3 is CASSPQGWTVDGYTF. The CDR3 region has the DNA TGTGCCAGCAGCCCACAGGGGTGGACAGTGGATGGCTACACCTTC.

DNA of the CDR3: TGTGCCAGCAGTCTTTCCCGGACAGGACTGTCACCCCTCCACTTT. Translating gives CASSLSRTGLSPLHF. The genes are TRBV27 and TRBJ1-6, with 7 bases fitting TRBD1. Trimming cost V 5 bases and J 10 bases; bases outside gene matches: 11. This CDR3 region has 15 residues. Germline values: CDR1 MNHEY, CDR2 SMNVEV (reference sequence).

This clone was detected only once. The CDR3 spells CASGVGDTQYF. CDR3 nucleotides: TGTGCCAGCGGGGTGGGGGATACGCAGTATTTT. The V and J genes are TRBV6-5 and TRBJ2-3; D is ambiguous. This CDR3 has 11 residues. The germline gives CDR1 MNHEY, CDR2 SVGAGI. Trimming pared 8 bases from V and 6 bases from J, leaving 9 bases between.